A selection of T cell receptor beta chains follows, all from one sample in a study of blood T cells in healthy people across ages. TCRdb used MiXCR to reprocess the 5' RACE reads, holding one entry per CDR3 protein. The top ten hold more than 7.5% of the sample, which has around 700,000 distinct CDR3 sequences, around 25% seen once. This same sample was also taken into another study, of T cells of mothers and their children.

The sequenced material came from blood. These TCRs come from a boy aged 10-17 years in good health. Both conserved end residues are part of each CDR3. The D gene is left open where the match is weak. Size values are once, few and many counts, or a class for expanded clones, and some rows have none.

V	D	size	J	DNA	CDR3
TRBV6-6	.	.	TRBJ2-1	TGTGCCAGCTGGTTAGACCCATCATACAATGAGCAGTTCTTC	CASWLDPSYNEQFF
TRBV12-3/TRBV12-4	.	.	TRBJ2-4	TGTGCCAGCAGTTTAGAGGCCCTAGCCAAAAACATTCAGTACTTC	CASSLEALAKNIQYF
TRBV11-3	TRBD2	few	TRBJ2-5	TGTGCCAGCAGCGGCCGACTAGCCCGGATGCAGTACTTC	CASSGRLARMQYF
TRBV5-1	TRBD2	few	TRBJ2-1	TGCGCCAGCAGCTTGGAGCTAGCGGGAAGGGATGAGCAGTTCTTC	CASSLELAGRDEQFF
TRBV10-3	.	.	TRBJ1-1	TGTGCCATCAGTGAGTCCGGGCGGAACACTGAAGCTTTCTTT	CAISESGRNTEAFF
TRBV7-2	TRBD1	few	TRBJ2-7	TGTGCCAGCAGCTTTAGACAGGGTCACTACGAGCAGTACTTC	CASSFRQGHYEQYF
TRBV29-1	TRBD2	.	TRBJ2-7	TGCAGCGTTGAAACGGGGACTAGCGGGAGTGGAGTGGGGGTCGAGCAGTACTTC	CSVETGTSGSGVGVEQYF
TRBV24-1	TRBD1	many	TRBJ2-5	TGTGCCACCAGTGACTCGGGACAGGGGGGAGAGACCCAGTACTTC	CATSDSGQGGETQYF
TRBV7-2	.	few	TRBJ1-1	TGTGCCAGCAGCTTGACCACTGAAGCTTTCTTT	CASSLTTEAFF
TRBV29-1	.	few	TRBJ2-3	TGCAGCGTTGAAGATGATAGGGCTGGGGATACGCAGTATTTT	CSVEDDRAGDTQYF
TRBV2	.	.	TRBJ2-3	TGTGCCAGCAGCCCAGTGCGAGTAGACACAGATACGCAGTATTTT	CASSPVRVDTDTQYF
TRBV2	TRBD2	.	TRBJ2-3	TGTGCCAGCAGATTAAGCGGGGGCACAGATACGCAGTATTTT	CASRLSGGTDTQYF
TRBV25-1	.	few	TRBJ2-7	TGTGCCAGCAGTGAAACCCACTACGAGCCGGAGATAGAGCAGTACTTC	CASSETHYEPEIEQYF
TRBV6-5	TRBD1	.	TRBJ1-5	TGTGCCAGCAGTAGGACAGGGGCAGGGAGCAATCAGCCCCAGCATTTT	CASSRTGAGSNQPQHF
TRBV20-1	TRBD1	few	TRBJ2-1	TGCAGTGCTGCGGGTTCGGCGGGACAGGGGAATGAGCAGTTCTTC	CSAAGSAGQGNEQFF
TRBV4-1	.	few	TRBJ2-1	TGCGCCAGCAGCCAAGGGGCGACAAATGAGCAGTTCTTC	CASSQGATNEQFF
TRBV11-2	.	.	TRBJ1-5	TGTGCCAGCAGCCCAGACAGTCCGATTCAGCCCCAGCATTTT	CASSPDSPIQPQHF
TRBV10-3	.	few	TRBJ1-1	TGTGCCATCAGTGAAACGGGCGGGAACACTGAAGCTTTCTTT	CAISETGGNTEAFF
TRBV29-1	.	.	TRBJ2-1	TGCAGCGTTGAAAGCGAAAATGAGCAGTTCTTC	CSVESENEQFF